Listed below are T cell receptor beta chains from one sample, sequenced in a study of CD8+ T cells in alopecia areata. Sequencing was performed with immunoSEQ multiplex PCR; in TCRdb, only in-frame clones are kept and a portion is missing. This sample has 100,000 to 150,000 clones, with 45% to 50% found just once. The sequencing input was NKG2D-low CD8+ T cells sorted from blood. Receptors originate from a human donor with alopecia areata. Both conserved end residues are part of each CDR3.

V gene: TRBV27; J gene: TRBJ2-5; CDR3 protein: CASSWGEGETQYF
V gene: TRBV4-1; J gene: TRBJ1-2; CDR3 protein: CASSPTGDGSYGYTF
V gene: TRBV5-1; J gene: TRBJ1-5; CDR3 protein: CASSPAPKPQHF
V gene: TRBV13; J gene: TRBJ2-7; CDR3 protein: CASSLAGDEREQYF
V gene: TRBV29-1; J gene: TRBJ1-1; CDR3 protein: CSVEGKGREVSEAFF
V gene: TRBV6-6; J gene: TRBJ1-5; CDR3 protein: CASSGGQPQHF
V gene: TRBV29-1; J gene: TRBJ2-5; CDR3 protein: CSVVLQENYQETQYF
V gene: TRBV7-9; J gene: TRBJ2-2; CDR3 protein: CASRGLENTGELFF
V gene: TRBV29-1; J gene: TRBJ2-2; CDR3 protein: CSVEGSSDSRTGELFF
V gene: TRBV21-1; J gene: TRBJ2-4; CDR3 protein: CASSHSGSSGIQYF
V gene: TRBV14; J gene: TRBJ2-1; CDR3 protein: CASSQDWGSYNEQFF
V gene: TRBV28; J gene: TRBJ2-4; CDR3 protein: CASRGAKNIQYF
V gene: TRBV29-1; J gene: TRBJ2-7; CDR3 protein: CSVGHSRSYEQYF
V gene: TRBV27; J gene: TRBJ2-4; CDR3 protein: CASSLSVVGQLNIQYF
V gene: TRBV30; J gene: TRBJ2-2; CDR3 protein: CAWTPGTSGTGELFF
V gene: TRBV11-2; J gene: TRBJ2-1; CDR3 protein: CASEAYNEQFF
V gene: TRBV29-1; J gene: TRBJ2-7; CDR3 protein: CSASVGDYEQYF
V gene: TRBV29-1; J gene: TRBJ2-7; CDR3 protein: CSVERGAGGYEQYF
V gene: TRBV6-5; J gene: TRBJ1-5; CDR3 protein: CASSYLGVQPQHF
V gene: TRBV29-1; J gene: TRBJ2-5; CDR3 protein: CSVQTGDGETQYF
V gene: TRBV4-1; J gene: TRBJ2-7; CDR3 protein: CASSQDLSGTGAGEQYF
V gene: TRBV29-1; J gene: TRBJ2-1; CDR3 protein: CSAHRGRSNEQFF
V gene: TRBV7-9; J gene: TRBJ2-1; CDR3 protein: CASSLYLAADYNEQFF
V gene: TRBV5-1; J gene: TRBJ2-1; CDR3 protein: CASSLNYNEQFF
V gene: TRBV30; J gene: TRBJ2-2; CDR3 protein: CAWSRGENTGELFF
V gene: TRBV29-1; J gene: TRBJ2-3; CDR3 protein: CSVLRGAQYF
V gene: TRBV29-1; J gene: TRBJ2-7; CDR3 protein: CSVDGGYEQYF
V gene: TRBV2; J gene: TRBJ2-2; CDR3 protein: CASLHGGLNTGELFF
V gene: TRBV10-3; J gene: TRBJ2-5; CDR3 protein: CAISDHSGQDLETQYF
V gene: TRBV14; J gene: TRBJ2-7; CDR3 protein: CASSLGTGSYEQYF
V gene: TRBV29-1; J gene: TRBJ2-5; CDR3 protein: CSAVGGRETQYF
V gene: TRBV27; J gene: TRBJ2-7; CDR3 protein: CASSLVDSHREQYF
V gene: TRBV29-1; J gene: TRBJ2-2; CDR3 protein: CSVVALYTGELFF
V gene: TRBV27; J gene: TRBJ2-2; CDR3 protein: CATRAVIGTGELFF
V gene: TRBV29-1; J gene: TRBJ1-1; CDR3 protein: CSVAGGNTEAFF
V gene: TRBV7-9; J gene: TRBJ2-3; CDR3 protein: CASSGQSTDTQYF
V gene: TRBV9; J gene: TRBJ2-2; CDR3 protein: CASSASVDRDTGELFF
V gene: TRBV9; J gene: TRBJ1-1; CDR3 protein: CASSSRTGERNTEAFF
V gene: TRBV2; J gene: TRBJ2-1; CDR3 protein: CASMGAGYNEQFF
V gene: TRBV5-1; J gene: TRBJ2-5; CDR3 protein: CASTSDRAPQETQYF
V gene: TRBV27; J gene: TRBJ1-2; CDR3 protein: CASSLGYGYTF
V gene: TRBV2; J gene: TRBJ2-2; CDR3 protein: CASRAATGELFF
V gene: TRBV29-1; J gene: TRBJ2-3; CDR3 protein: CSVGGGRGTDTQYF
V gene: TRBV29-1; J gene: TRBJ1-2; CDR3 protein: CSVEGGGGNYGYTF
V gene: TRBV29-1; J gene: TRBJ2-7; CDR3 protein: CSVNRGQYEQYF
V gene: TRBV27; J gene: TRBJ1-2; CDR3 protein: CASSYGPPYGYTF
V gene: TRBV14; J gene: TRBJ2-1; CDR3 protein: CASSQVQVGPYNEQFF
V gene: TRBV30; J gene: TRBJ1-6; CDR3 protein: CAWSAGQGNSPLHF
V gene: TRBV29-1; J gene: TRBJ2-5; CDR3 protein: CSVEDGGPLAQYF
V gene: TRBV30; J gene: TRBJ1-1; CDR3 protein: CAWSQTGSDTEAFF
V gene: TRBV29-1; J gene: TRBJ1-3; CDR3 protein: CSVGAQSSGNTIYF
V gene: TRBV5-6; J gene: TRBJ2-1; CDR3 protein: CASSSSVEQFF